Included here is one TCR beta chain sequence, with context. Its antigen remains unidentified. The data were obtained in a study of cytomegalovirus exposure and HLA in healthy donors. Study-wide results and caveats: Earlier analysis yielded a pattern in which most TCR beta V segments were productive about 87% or about 30% of the time. Reports described diagnosis of cytomegalovirus status by the classifier as highly specific and sensitive. Analyses of presence and absence presupposed an approximately uniform sequencing depth across donors. Among donors in an Asian-associated ancestry cluster, a later analysis reportedly found fewer N-insertions than the roughly 700-donor mean.

PCR was performed using 60 Vbeta and 13 Jbeta primers. Some clones are missing from TCRdb's copy, which holds only in-frame ones; the method was immunoSEQ multiplex PCR. Among 85,000 to 130,000 clones listed, around 80% were seen once. Germline lookup yields CDR1 SQVTM and CDR2 ANQGSEA. This CDR3 spans 15 amino acids. Trimming took off 4 bases at V and 0 bases at J, with 13 bases between the two ends. This TCR derives from a man between 60 and 70 years old in good health and CMV-seronegative. The genes are TRBV29-1 and TRBJ1-3; D may be TRBD1 (5 bases). The sequencing sample was made of PBMCs. The CDR3: CSVVWRGLSGNTIYF. Written as DNA, the CDR3 is TGCAGCGTTGTGTGGCGGGGACTCTCTGGAAACACCATATATTTT.